One T cell receptor beta chain is described in this entry. The entry originates in a study of blood T cell repertoires in COVID-19. Per the study methods: How many nucleated cells were present was estimated from reference gene primer amplification. TCRdb's copy holds only in-frame clones and misses some; the assay was immunoSEQ multiplex PCR. V and J calls and clone size come straight from that table; D and trimming were deduced from the DNA. The table includes under 65,000 clones, more than 80% detected once. Material: peripheral blood. This TCR came from a woman aged 55-70 years with acute or convalescent COVID-19.

CDR3 region: CASSMSSGRITETQYF. The CDR3 DNA reads TGTGCCAGTAGTATGAGTAGCGGGAGAATAACGGAGACCCAGTACTTC. The chain uses TRBV19 and TRBJ2-5; 9 bases map to TRBD2. Per the germline V gene, CDR1 is LNHDA and CDR2 is SQIVND (reference sequence). CDR3 length: 16 residues. With 3 bases clipped from V and 5 bases from J, the junction kept 10 bases outside the gene matches. Full variable domain (remainder filled in from reference TRBV19 and TRBJ2-5): DGGITQSPKYLFRKEGQNVTLSCEQNLNHDAMYWYRQDPGQGLRLIYYSQIVNDFQKGDIAEGYSVSREKKESFPLTVTSAQKNPTAFYLCASSMSSGRITETQYFGPGTRLLVL.